This T cell receptor (beta chain) is from a study of T cell repertoires in cytomegalovirus infection. V was pared by 6 bases and J by 4 bases, with 10 bases of the junction left unmatched. The CDR3 is 15 residues long. This clonotype showed up just a few times. Its antigen is as yet unknown. TCRdb recomputed calls from the reads with MiXCR, one row per CDR3 protein. Of about 310,000 distinct CDR3 sequences listed, around 25% are singletons. Sequencing was performed on cultured PBMCs, taken from culture after CMV antigen stimulation. The receptor's source is a human donor in good health (CMV status not recorded). Some clones in this sample may be carry-over from other donors' samples. The V gene is TRBV12-3 or TRBV12-4, the J gene TRBJ2-5; 8 bases fit TRBD2. CDR3 protein: CASRPHGRARETQYF. For the CDR3, the DNA is TGTGCCAGCAGGCCCCACGGGAGGGCCAGAGAGACCCAGTACTTC.